The 15 T cell receptor beta chains presented below share a single source sample, sequenced in a study of PD-1 blockade in mismatch repair-deficient tumors. The data were produced by immunoSEQ multiplex PCR, yet TCRdb's version contains in-frame clones alone and is incomplete. The table includes about 51,000 clones, approximately 80% detected once. Specimen: peripheral blood, collected 4 weeks after starting pembrolizumab. The receptors shown here come from an adult with mismatch repair-deficient cancer.

This chain links TRBV29-1 with TRBJ2-2, with D possibly being TRBD2 (5 bases). Germline CDR1 and CDR2: SQVTM and ANQGSEA. The ends were cut back, 7 bases at V and 1 base at J, with 16 bases in the middle. This CDR3 has 15 residues. The CDR3 nucleotides are TGCAGCGCCGCAGAGCGGAGACTGAACACCGGGGAGCTGTTTTTT. Protein product: CSAAERRLNTGELFF.

The chain is built from TRBV6-4 and TRBJ2-3; 7 nucleotides agree with TRBD1. Germline trimming cut 2 bases from V and 4 bases from J; bases unmatched to any gene: 3. Germline CDR1 is MRHNA and CDR2 is SNTAGT. The CDR3 totals 14 residues. Here the CDR3 DNA reads TGTGCCAGCAGTGACACTGACAGGGCAGATACGCAGTATTTT. It encodes CASSDTDRADTQYF.

In its sample, this clone was seen once. The J gene is TRBJ2-1, the V gene TRBV19; tentative D call: TRBD1 (5 bases). V lost 7 bases, J lost 3 bases, and 13 bases lay in between. Germline loops: CDR1 LNHDA, CDR2 SQIVND (reference sequence). This CDR3 contains 14 residues. CDR3 in amino acids: CASMSREDYNEQFF. The CDR3, as DNA: TGTGCCAGTATGTCCAGGGAAGACTACAATGAGCAGTTCTTC.

The V and J genes are TRBV5-1 and TRBJ1-2; a possible D gene is TRBD1 (6 bases). Germline V gene lookup returns CDR1 SGHRS and CDR2 YFSETQ. This CDR3 spans 13 amino acids. The ends were cut back, 4 bases at V and 8 bases at J, with 15 bases in the middle. For the CDR3, the DNA is TGCGCCAGCAGCCGCATCGCAGGGGACGGCTACACCTTC. Its protein product is CASSRIAGDGYTF.

This clone has just one count. This chain connects TRBV7-8 to TRBJ2-4, with D perhaps matching TRBD1 (5 bases). Trimming removed 5 bases from V and 0 bases from J, with 11 bases in between. The CDR3 sequence is 15 residues long. The germline gives CDR1 SGHVS, CDR2 FQNEAQ. This CDR3 is CASSPKGLAKNIQYF. The CDR3 DNA sequence: TGTGCCAGCAGCCCAAAGGGGCTAGCCAAAAACATTCAGTACTTC. Based on the CDR3 plus reference TRBV7-8 and TRBJ2-4, the full variable domain is GAGVSQSPRYKVAKRGQDVALRCDPISGHVSLFWYQQALGQGPEFLTYFQNEAQLDKSGLPSDRFFAERPEGSVSTLKIQRTQQEDSAVYLCASSPKGLAKNIQYFGAGTRLSVL.

This clone was picked up a small number of times. The chain combines TRBV7-2 with TRBJ2-1; D is ambiguous. Germline-derived CDR1 and CDR2 are SGHTA and FQGNSA. CDR3 length equals 17 residues. V gave up 1 base and J gave up 0 bases, with 13 bases separating them. CDR3 nucleotides: TGTGCCAGCAGCTTAGTTCCCCGTGCCAGCTCCTACAATGAGCAGTTCTTC. Protein product: CASSLVPRASSYNEQFF.

The chain is built from TRBV19 and TRBJ2-1; 8 bases are a match to TRBD2. Germline CDR1 is LNHDA and CDR2 is SQIVND (reference sequence). CDR3 length: 15 amino acids. The ends lost 10 bases at V and 6 bases at J; junction bases unmatched: 14. The CDR3 DNA sequence: TGTGCCACCTCAGTCCCTGGACTAGCAATCAATGAGCAGTTCTTC. This sequence encodes CATSVPGLAINEQFF.

The chain employs TRBV19 and TRBJ2-7; D is unclear. Trimming removed 6 bases at V and 3 bases at J, with 18 bases between. Germline CDR1 and CDR2: LNHDA and SQIVND (reference sequence). CDR3 length: 15 residues. The CDR3: CASRAVGLSDYEQYF. Written as DNA, the CDR3 is TGTGCCAGTAGGGCCGTGGGGTTGAGCGACTACGAGCAGTACTTC. Full variable domain (missing parts from reference TRBV19 and TRBJ2-7): DGGITQSPKYLFRKEGQNVTLSCEQNLNHDAMYWYRQDPGQGLRLIYYSQIVNDFQKGDIAEGYSVSREKKESFPLTVTSAQKNPTAFYLCASRAVGLSDYEQYFGPGTRLTVT.

The chain links TRBV6-5 to TRBJ2-3; D not certain. V shed 6 bases and J shed 5 bases, with 12 bases lying between them. CDR3 length: 13 residues. Germline V gene lookup returns CDR1 MNHEY and CDR2 SVGAGI. The CDR3 region is CASRVGPGDTQYF. The CDR3 DNA reads as TGTGCCAGCAGAGTAGGTCCCGGAGATACGCAGTATTTT.

The chain recombines TRBV19 with TRBJ1-2, with D perhaps TRBD1 (6 bases). The CDR3 is 12 residues long. The germline V gene has CDR1 LNHDA and CDR2 SQIVND (reference sequence). Deletions cut 5 bases from V and 7 bases from J, with 11 bases between. CDR3 region: CASSGQYGGYTF. CDR3 in DNA: TGTGCCAGTAGTGGACAGTACGGTGGCTACACCTTC.

V gene TRBV19 combines with J gene TRBJ1-1; 8 positions agree with TRBD1. V gave up 4 bases and J gave up 0 bases; unmatched junction bases: 10. The CDR3 extends over 17 amino acids. Per germline, CDR1 LNHDA and CDR2 SQIVND (reference sequence). DNA for the CDR3: TGTGCCAGTAGTACAGGGGGAACAGGGGGATTGAACACTGAAGCTTTCTTT. Its protein is CASSTGGTGGLNTEAFF.

The table lists this clone with a few counts. This chain links TRBV11-2 with TRBJ2-1, with 9 nucleotides matching TRBD2. V shed 8 bases and J 5 bases; nucleotides not matched to a gene: 10. CDR3 length equals 15 residues. Germline CDR1 and CDR2: SGHAT and FQNNGV. The CDR3 nucleotides read TGTGCCAGCTCAATTGAGGCTAGCGGGGACAATGAGCAGTTCTTC. Translating gives CASSIEASGDNEQFF. Filled out from reference TRBV11-2 and TRBJ2-1, the complete variable domain reads EAGVAQSPRYKIIEKRQSVAFWCNPISGHATLYWYQQILGQGPKLLIQFQNNGVVDDSQLPKDRFSAERLKGVDSTLKIQPAKLEDSAVYLCASSIEASGDNEQFFGPGTRLTVL.

This chain joins TRBV7-9 and TRBJ2-7; unclear D gene. Trimming took 5 bases from V and 2 from J, leaving 13 bases between them. This CDR3 has 14 residues. Looked up from germline, CDR1 is SEHNR and CDR2 is FQNEAQ (reference sequence). The CDR3 loop reads CASSLSRVAYEQYF. CDR3 in DNA: TGTGCCAGCAGCCTATCACGGGTGGCCTACGAGCAGTACTTC.

The chain links TRBV5-1 to TRBJ2-3, with D perhaps TRBD2 (6 bases). The CDR3 length is 13 residues. Germline assignment: CDR1 SGHRS and CDR2 YFSETQ. Trimming removed 3 bases from V and 2 bases from J, with 7 bases in between. Here the CDR3 DNA reads TGCGCCAGCAGCTGGGGACTCACAGATACGCAGTATTTT. It specifies CASSWGLTDTQYF. Using reference TRBV5-1 and TRBJ2-3 for the parts outside the CDR3, the full variable domain is KAGVTQTPRYLIKTRGQQVTLSCSPISGHRSVSWYQQTPGQGLQFLFEYFSETQRNKGNFPGRFSGRQFSNSRSEMNVSTLELGDSALYLCASSWGLTDTQYFGPGTRLTVL.

This sequence joins TRBV18 and TRBJ1-2; D gene unclear. Trimming took off 1 base at V and 6 bases at J, with 12 bases between the two ends. This CDR3 is built from 14 residues. CDR1 is KGHSH, CDR2 LQKENI, per germline. CDR3 in DNA: TGTGCCAGCTCACCACTGTCGACTGGAGATGGCTACACCTTC. This gives the protein CASSPLSTGDGYTF.